A selection of T cell receptor beta chains follows, all from one sample in a study of T cells in Graves' hyperthyroidism and ophthalmopathy. MiXCR, applied by TCRdb to the multiplex PCR reads, yields one record per CDR3 protein. The sample lists 410,000 or so distinct CDR3 sequences, roughly 15% seen once, with roughly 13% in the top ten. The sequenced material came from blood. The origin of the receptors is a man between 18 and 35 years old with Graves' ophthalmopathy. Both conserved end residues are part of each CDR3. The order of the fields is clone size, V gene, J gene, CDR3 length, D gene, CDR3 DNA, CDR3 protein. A D gene is named only where the DNA matches it firmly. A row's size may be missing; if present it is once, few, many or a size class.

>many|TRBV2|TRBJ2-5|15|NA
TGTGCCAGCAGTGAAAGTGACGGCCGCCAAGAGACCCAGTACTTC
CASSESDGRQETQYF
>NA|TRBV12-3/TRBV12-4|TRBJ2-6|17|NA
TGTGCCAGCAGCTATACGAGGCCAGGGGCGGGGGCCAACGTCCTGACTTTC
CASSYTRPGAGANVLTF
>many|TRBV24-1|TRBJ1-1|18|NA
TGTGCCACCAGACCAGGGGAAGGGACTACCTATATGAACACTGAAGCTTTCTTT
CATRPGEGTTYMNTEAFF
>many|TRBV2|TRBJ2-7|12|NA
TGTGCCAGCAGTGATCGAGGATACGAGCAGTACTTC
CASSDRGYEQYF
>few|TRBV12-3/TRBV12-4|TRBJ2-4|11|NA
TGTGCCAGCAGTGGACGTGGCATTCAGTACTTC
CASSGRGIQYF
>many|TRBV30|TRBJ2-1|14|NA
TGTGCCTGGAGGACAGGGGAGGGGGACAATGAGCAGTTCTTC
CAWRTGEGDNEQFF
>NA|TRBV27|TRBJ1-1|13|NA
TGTGCCAGCAGTATAGGATCTAACACTGAAGCTTTCTTT
CASSIGSNTEAFF
>NA|TRBV5-4|TRBJ2-3|13|NA
TGTGCCAGCAGCCCAGGGACTTCAGATACGCAGTATTTT
CASSPGTSDTQYF
>many|TRBV9|TRBJ1-1|14|NA
TGTGCCAGCAGCGGTGGGGGGTGGGGCACTGAAGCTTTCTTT
CASSGGGWGTEAFF
>many|TRBV12-3/TRBV12-4|TRBJ2-7|13|NA
TGTGCCAGCAGTCACCAGGTAACCTACGAGCAGTACTTC
CASSHQVTYEQYF
>NA|TRBV11-1|TRBJ2-5|15|NA
TGTGCCAGCAGCCTCGCCGGGACACTAGATAAGGCCCAGTACTTC
CASSLAGTLDKAQYF
>NA|TRBV11-2|TRBJ2-3|16|TRBD1
TGTGCCAGCAGCTTAGAGGGACAGGGGCTGGGAGATACGCAGTATTTT
CASSLEGQGLGDTQYF
>few|TRBV5-4|TRBJ1-2|13|NA
TGTGCCAGCAGCTTGGGCACCCGCTATGGCTACACCTTC
CASSLGTRYGYTF
>many|TRBV12-3/TRBV12-4|TRBJ2-3|14|NA
TGTGCCAGCAGCTCTCTAGCGCTGGCAGATACGCAGTATTTT
CASSSLALADTQYF
>few|TRBV7-9|TRBJ1-5|17|NA
TGTGCCAGCAGCTTCGGGGCCGGGGGGATTAGCAATCAGCCCCAGCATTTT
CASSFGAGGISNQPQHF
>few|TRBV7-9|TRBJ2-1|15|NA
TGTGCCAGCAGCTTAGTTGGTCAGGGGGAGGATGAGCAGTTCTTC
CASSLVGQGEDEQFF
>many|TRBV11-3|TRBJ2-2|15|TRBD2
TGTGCCAGCAGCCCTAAGCGGGAGAACACCGGGGAGCTGTTTTTT
CASSPKRENTGELFF